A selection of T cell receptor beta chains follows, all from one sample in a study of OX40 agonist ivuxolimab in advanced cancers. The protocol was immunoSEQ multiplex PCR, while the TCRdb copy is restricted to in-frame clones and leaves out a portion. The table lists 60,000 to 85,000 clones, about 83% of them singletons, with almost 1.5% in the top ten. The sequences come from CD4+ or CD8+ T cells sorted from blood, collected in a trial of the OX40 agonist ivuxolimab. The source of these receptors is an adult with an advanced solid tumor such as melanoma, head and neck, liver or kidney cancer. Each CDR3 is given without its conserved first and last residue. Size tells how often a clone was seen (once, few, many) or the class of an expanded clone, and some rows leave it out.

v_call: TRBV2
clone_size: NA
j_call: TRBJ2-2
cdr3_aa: ASRTRGQNTGELF

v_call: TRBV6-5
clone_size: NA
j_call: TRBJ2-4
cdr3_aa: ASKGRRNIQY

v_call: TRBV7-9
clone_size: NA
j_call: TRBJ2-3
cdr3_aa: ASSGSIRLAGADTQY

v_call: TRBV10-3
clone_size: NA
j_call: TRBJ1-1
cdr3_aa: AIRGEVGHAF

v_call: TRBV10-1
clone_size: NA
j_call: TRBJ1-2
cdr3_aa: ASSESRDRVRYT

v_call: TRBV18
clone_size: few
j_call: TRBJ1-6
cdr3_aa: ASSPSGDNSPLH

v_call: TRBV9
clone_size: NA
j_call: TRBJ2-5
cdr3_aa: ASSVEPLGETQY

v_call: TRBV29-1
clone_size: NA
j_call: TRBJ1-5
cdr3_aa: SVASGGGQPQH

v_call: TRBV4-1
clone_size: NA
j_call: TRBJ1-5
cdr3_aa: ASSHAGTGGNQPQH

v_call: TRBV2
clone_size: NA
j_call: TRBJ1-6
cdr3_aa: ASSAGWRSNSPLH

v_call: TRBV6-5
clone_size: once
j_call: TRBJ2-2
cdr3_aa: ASNGVGELF

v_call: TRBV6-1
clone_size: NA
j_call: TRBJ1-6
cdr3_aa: ASSDRVNSPLH

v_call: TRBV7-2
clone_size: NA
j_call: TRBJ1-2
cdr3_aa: ASSPRGNYGYT

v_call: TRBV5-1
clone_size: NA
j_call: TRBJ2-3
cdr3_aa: ASSLGVGDRTDTQY

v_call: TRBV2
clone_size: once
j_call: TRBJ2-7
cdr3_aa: ASSEVSGGYEQY

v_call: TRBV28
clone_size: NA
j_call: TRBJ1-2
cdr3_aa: ASSLPISGGGGYT

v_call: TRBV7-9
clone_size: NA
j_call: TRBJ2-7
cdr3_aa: ASSSSPWDSSYEQY

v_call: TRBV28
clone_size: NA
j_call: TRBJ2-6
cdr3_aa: ASSSPGTAGANVLT

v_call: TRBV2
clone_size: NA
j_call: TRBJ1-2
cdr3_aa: ASSVRGSPMNYGYT

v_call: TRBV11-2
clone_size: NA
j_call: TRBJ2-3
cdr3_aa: ATPGPLSATDTQY

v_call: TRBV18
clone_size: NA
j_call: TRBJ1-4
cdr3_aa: ASSTTGPTNEKLF

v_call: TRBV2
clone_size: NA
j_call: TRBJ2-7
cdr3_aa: ASRSTGHSYEQY

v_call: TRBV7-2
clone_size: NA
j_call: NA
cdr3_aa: ASSLRDRGSEQY

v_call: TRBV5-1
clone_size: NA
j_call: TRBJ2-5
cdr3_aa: ASSLGGAVAKETQY

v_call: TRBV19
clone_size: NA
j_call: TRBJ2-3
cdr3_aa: ASSPSGGHTDTQY

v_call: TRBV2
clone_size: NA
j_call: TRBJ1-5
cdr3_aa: ASRWTGLNQPQH

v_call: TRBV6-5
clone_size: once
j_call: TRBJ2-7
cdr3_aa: ASSEAGYEQY

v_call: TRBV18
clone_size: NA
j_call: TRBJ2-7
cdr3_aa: ASSPPVGSPRRGEQY

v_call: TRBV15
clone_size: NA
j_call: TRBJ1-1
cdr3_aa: ATSRGGGGPTEAF